The present T cell receptor beta chain was sequenced within a study of OX40 agonist ivuxolimab in advanced cancers. Study information: Hepatocellular carcinoma, melanoma, renal cell or head and neck cancer was diagnosed in the dose-escalation patients.

Sequencing used immunoSEQ multiplex PCR; TCRdb keeps in-frame clones, though not all of them. The profile shows 25,000 to 35,000 clones, 91% of them singletons. Exclusion applied to patients with autoimmune disease history or systemic immunosuppression. Samples were taken at baseline and on day 1 of cycles 4 and 7. This CDR3 region has 14 residues. Germline V gives CDR1 SGDLS, CDR2 YYNGEE. V dropped 4 bases and J dropped 5 bases, with 15 bases sitting between them. Sequenced here: CD4+ or CD8+ T cells sorted from blood, sampled in a trial of the OX40 agonist ivuxolimab. J is TRBJ1-1 and V is TRBV9, with unresolved D. The sequence came from an adult with an advanced solid tumor such as melanoma, head and neck, liver or kidney cancer. The CDR3 loop is CASSSPVQSTEAFF. Here the CDR3 DNA reads TGTGCCAGCAGCTCCCCGGTCCAGAGTACTGAAGCTTTCTTT.